The sequence of this T cell receptor beta chain was determined in a study of molecular identifiers for immune sequencing clone quantification. The CDR3 runs 14 residues. V lost 1 base, J lost 2 bases, and 9 bases lay in between. The germline V gene encodes CDR1 SGHTA and CDR2 FQGNSA. Naive CD8 library inputs spanned roughly 20,000 to 1,100,000 sorted cells and 10%, 30% or 50% RNA. Naive CD8 T cell sorting was performed on the CD8+CD4-CCR7+CD45RA+ phenotype. Each CDR3 protein gets one entry after TCRdb re-called the PCR reads with MiXCR. The data show roughly 320,000 distinct CDR3 sequences, with over 20% seen just once and roughly 0.7% held by the top ten.

Sequences were obtained from naive CD8+ T cells from blood, with Jurkat cell RNA spiked in. Subset noted: FACS-sorted CD8+CD4-CCR7+CD45RA+ naive T cells. This receptor was obtained from a human donor in good health. Some libraries in this study had Jurkat cell RNA spiked in. The chain has TRBV7-2 and TRBJ2-7; the D gene is possibly TRBD2 (6 bases). CDR3 in amino acids: CASSLGWGAYEQYF. The CDR3 nucleotides are TGTGCCAGCAGCTTAGGATGGGGGGCCTACGAGCAGTACTTC.